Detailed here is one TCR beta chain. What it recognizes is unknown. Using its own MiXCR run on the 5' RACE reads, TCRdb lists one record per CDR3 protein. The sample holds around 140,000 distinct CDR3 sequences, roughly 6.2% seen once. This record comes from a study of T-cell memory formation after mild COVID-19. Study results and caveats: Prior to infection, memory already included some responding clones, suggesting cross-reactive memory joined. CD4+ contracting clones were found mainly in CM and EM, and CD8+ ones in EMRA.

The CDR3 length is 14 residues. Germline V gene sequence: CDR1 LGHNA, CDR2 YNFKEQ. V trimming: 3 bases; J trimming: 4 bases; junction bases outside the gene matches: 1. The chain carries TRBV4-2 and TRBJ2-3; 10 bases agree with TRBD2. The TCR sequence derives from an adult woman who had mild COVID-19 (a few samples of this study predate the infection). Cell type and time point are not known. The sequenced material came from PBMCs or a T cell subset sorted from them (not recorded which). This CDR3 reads CASSHSGGADTQYF. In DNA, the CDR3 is TGTGCCAGCAGCCACAGCGGGGGGGCAGATACGCAGTATTTT.